The sequence of this T cell receptor (beta chain) was determined in a study of vaccination effects on CD4 cells after COVID-19. The germline CDR1 and CDR2 sequences are SNHLY and FYNNEI. V was cut by 6 bases and J by 6 bases, with 9 bases left in between. This CDR3 region has 12 residues. Regarding the study as a whole: Long after vaccination, the clones induced by infection and by vaccine shrank markedly in size.

Libraries were prepared by immunoSEQ multiplex PCR; TCRdb keeps only in-frame clonotypes and omits some of them. The table shows fewer than 60,000 clones, with approximately 80% occurring only once. Regarding this clone: Its matching antigen is unknown.

Following culture for about ten days, CD4+ T cells were isolated. Participants each got two BNT162b2 or mRNA-1273 vaccine doses. Sample: CD4+ T cells from PBMCs cultured without peptide, taken after COVID-19 vaccination. The chain uses TRBV2 and TRBJ1-5; D gene uncertain. This clonotype originated in a human donor who received a COVID-19 vaccine. CDR3 sequence (DNA): TGTGCCAGCAGCGGTGAAGTTCAGCCCCAGCATTTT. Translating gives CASSGEVQPQHF.